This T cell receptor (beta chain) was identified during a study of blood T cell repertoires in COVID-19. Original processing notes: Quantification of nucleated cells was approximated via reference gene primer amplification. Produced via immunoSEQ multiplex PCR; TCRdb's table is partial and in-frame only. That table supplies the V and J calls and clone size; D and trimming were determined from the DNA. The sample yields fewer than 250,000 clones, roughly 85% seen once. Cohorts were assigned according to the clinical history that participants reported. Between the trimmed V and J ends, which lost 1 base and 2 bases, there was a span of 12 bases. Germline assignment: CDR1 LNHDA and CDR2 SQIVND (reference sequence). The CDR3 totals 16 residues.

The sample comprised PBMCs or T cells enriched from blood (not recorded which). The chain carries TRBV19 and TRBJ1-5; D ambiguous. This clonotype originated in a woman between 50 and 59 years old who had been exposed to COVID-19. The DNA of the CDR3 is TGTGCCAGTAGTATAGCGCCCGGGATAGGCAATCAGCCCCAGCATTTT. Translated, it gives CASSIAPGIGNQPQHF. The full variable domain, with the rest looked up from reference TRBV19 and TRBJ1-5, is DGGITQSPKYLFRKEGQNVTLSCEQNLNHDAMYWYRQDPGQGLRLIYYSQIVNDFQKGDIAEGYSVSREKKESFPLTVTSAQKNPTAFYLCASSIAPGIGNQPQHFGDGTRLSIL.